This TCR beta chain came from a study of PD-L1 blockade in urothelial cancer. Study at large: Patients' histories included 0 to 3 prior chemotherapy regimens. Across blood samples, T cells had a median count of around 140,000. Findings and caveats of the study: In blood sampled pretreatment, TCR clonality below the median predicted better survival.

V dropped 6 bases and J dropped 5; count of bases not matched to a gene: 4. Germline lookup yields CDR1 ENHRY and CDR2 SYGVKD. The CDR3 is 13 residues long. The assay was immunoSEQ multiplex PCR, and TCRdb's table has in-frame clones only and misses some. This sample has some 71,000 clones, with around four fifths found just once. This clone was seen only once. What it binds is unknown. Specified time point: pretreatment peripheral blood. Per patient, between 1 and 8 samples were collected at pretreatment and on-treatment time points. This sequence was found in a man aged 35 to 55 with urothelial cancer. The source was PBMCs, collected around atezolizumab (anti-PD-L1) treatment. This chain uses TRBV10-3 with TRBJ1-5, with 7 nucleotides matching TRBD1. The CDR3 loop reads CAIRGTDYQPQHF. The CDR3 nucleotides read TGTGCCATCAGGGGGACAGACTATCAGCCCCAGCATTTT.